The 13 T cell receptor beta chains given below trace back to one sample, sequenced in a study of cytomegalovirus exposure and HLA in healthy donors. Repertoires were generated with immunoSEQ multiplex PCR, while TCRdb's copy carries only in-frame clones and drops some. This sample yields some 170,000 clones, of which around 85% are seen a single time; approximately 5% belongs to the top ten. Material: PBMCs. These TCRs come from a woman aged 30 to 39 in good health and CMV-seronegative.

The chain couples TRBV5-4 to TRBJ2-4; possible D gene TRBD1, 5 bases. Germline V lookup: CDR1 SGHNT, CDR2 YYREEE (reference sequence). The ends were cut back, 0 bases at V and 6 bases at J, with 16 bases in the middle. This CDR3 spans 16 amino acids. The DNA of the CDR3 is TGTGCCAGCAGCTTGGAGCCAGGGCCACAGTCAAACATTCAGTACTTC. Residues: CASSLEPGPQSNIQYF.

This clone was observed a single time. CDR3 loop: CASSLGQGFNEKLFF. The CDR3 nucleotides read TGTGCCAGCTCCCTTGGACAGGGTTTTAATGAAAAACTGTTTTTT. The gene calls are TRBV18 and TRBJ1-4; 8 nucleotides line up with TRBD1. Germline trimming cut 6 bases from V and 4 bases from J; bases unmatched to any gene: 7. Germline loops: CDR1 KGHSH, CDR2 LQKENI. The CDR3 extends over 15 amino acids.

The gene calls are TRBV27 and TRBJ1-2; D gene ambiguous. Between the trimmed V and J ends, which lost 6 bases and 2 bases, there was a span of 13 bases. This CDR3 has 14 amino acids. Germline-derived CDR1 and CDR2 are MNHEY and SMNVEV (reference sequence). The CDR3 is CASRSLANNYGYTF. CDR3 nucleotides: TGTGCCAGCAGAAGTTTAGCCAACAACTATGGCTACACCTTC.

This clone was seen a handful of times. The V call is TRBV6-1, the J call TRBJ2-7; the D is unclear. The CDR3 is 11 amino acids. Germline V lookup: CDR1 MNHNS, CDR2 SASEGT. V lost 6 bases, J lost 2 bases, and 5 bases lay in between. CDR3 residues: CASRATYEQYF. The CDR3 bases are TGTGCCAGCAGGGCGACCTACGAGCAGTACTTC.

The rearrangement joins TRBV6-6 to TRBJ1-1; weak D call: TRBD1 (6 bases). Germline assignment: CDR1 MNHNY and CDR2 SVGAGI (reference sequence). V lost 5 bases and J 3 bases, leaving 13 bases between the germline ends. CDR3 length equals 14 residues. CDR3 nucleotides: TGTGCCAGCAGTCTAGGGGGGAGGGACACTGAAGCTTTCTTT. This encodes CASSLGGRDTEAFF.

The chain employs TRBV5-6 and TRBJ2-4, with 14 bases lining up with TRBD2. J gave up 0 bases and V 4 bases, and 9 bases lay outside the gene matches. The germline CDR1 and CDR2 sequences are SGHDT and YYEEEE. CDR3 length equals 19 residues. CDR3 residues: CASSPPRTSGGLAKNIQYF. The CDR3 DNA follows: TGTGCCAGCAGCCCGCCCCGGACTAGCGGGGGGTTAGCCAAAAACATTCAGTACTTC.

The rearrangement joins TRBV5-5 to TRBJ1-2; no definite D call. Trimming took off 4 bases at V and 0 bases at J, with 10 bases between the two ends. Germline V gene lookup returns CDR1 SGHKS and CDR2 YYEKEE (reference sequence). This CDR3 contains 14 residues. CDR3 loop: CASSKQPANYGYTF. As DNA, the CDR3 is TGTGCCAGCAGCAAACAGCCAGCTAACTATGGCTACACCTTC.

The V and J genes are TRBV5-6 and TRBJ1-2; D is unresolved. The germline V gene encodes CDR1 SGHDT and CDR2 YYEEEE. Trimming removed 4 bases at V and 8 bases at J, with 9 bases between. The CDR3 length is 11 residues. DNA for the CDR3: TGTGCCAGCAGCGCCCCCGGGGGCTACACCTTC. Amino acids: CASSAPGGYTF. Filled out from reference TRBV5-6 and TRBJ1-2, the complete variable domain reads DAGVTQSPTHLIKTRGQQVTLRCSPKSGHDTVSWYQQALGQGPQFIFQYYEEEERQRGNFPDRFSGHQFPNYSSELNVNALLLGDSALYLCASSAPGGYTFGSGTRLTVV.

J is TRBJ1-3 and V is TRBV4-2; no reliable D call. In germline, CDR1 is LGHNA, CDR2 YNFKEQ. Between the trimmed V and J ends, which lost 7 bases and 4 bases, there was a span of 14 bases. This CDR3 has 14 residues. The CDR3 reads CASTEVRSGNTIYF. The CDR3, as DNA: TGTGCCAGCACCGAGGTGAGGTCCGGAAACACCATATATTTT.

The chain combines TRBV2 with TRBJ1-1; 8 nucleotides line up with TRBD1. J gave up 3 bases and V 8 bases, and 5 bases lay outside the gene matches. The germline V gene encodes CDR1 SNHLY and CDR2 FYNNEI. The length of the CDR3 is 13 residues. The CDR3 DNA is TGTGCCAGCTCTCGACAGGGGCACACTGAAGCTTTCTTT. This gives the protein CASSRQGHTEAFF.

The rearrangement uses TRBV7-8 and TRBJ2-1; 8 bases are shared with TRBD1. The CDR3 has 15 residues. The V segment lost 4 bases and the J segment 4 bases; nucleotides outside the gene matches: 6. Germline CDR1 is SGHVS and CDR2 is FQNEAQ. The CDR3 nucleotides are TGTGCCAGCAGCTCTGGACAGGGTCCTTACAATGAGCAGTTCTTC. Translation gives CASSSGQGPYNEQFF.

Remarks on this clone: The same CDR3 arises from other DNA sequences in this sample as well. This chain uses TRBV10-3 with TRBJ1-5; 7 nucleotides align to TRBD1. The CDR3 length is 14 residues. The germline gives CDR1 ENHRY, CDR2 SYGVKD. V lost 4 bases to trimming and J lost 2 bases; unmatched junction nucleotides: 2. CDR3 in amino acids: CAISGQGGNQPQHF. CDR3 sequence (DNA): TGTGCCATCAGTGGACAGGGCGGCAATCAGCCCCAGCATTTT.

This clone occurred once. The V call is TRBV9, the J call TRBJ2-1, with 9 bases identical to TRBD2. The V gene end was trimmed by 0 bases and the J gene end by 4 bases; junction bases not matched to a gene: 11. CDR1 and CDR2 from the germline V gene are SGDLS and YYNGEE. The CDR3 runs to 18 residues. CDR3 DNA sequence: TGTGCCAGCAGCGTAGGTAGCGGGGGAGCCCAGAAATACAATGAGCAGTTCTTC. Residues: CASSVGSGGAQKYNEQFF.